This TCR beta chain was sequenced in a study of shared clonotypes between healthy human individuals (dated by TCRdb to the early 2020s). For context, the study as a whole: Two women and a few men aged 18 to 49 years were included in the cohort. For each donor, three plates each were used for CD4 naive and CD4 memory, two plates were used for CD8 naive, and one plate was used for CD8 memory. The study deeply sequenced blood TCR repertoires of about 5 healthy adults to estimate repertoire size and the extent of clonotype sharing between individuals. Different laboratories and diverse techniques were used to prepare libraries and sequence TCR repertoires, to increase sequencing depth and limit assay-specific biases. Per donor, leukapheresis produced somewhere between about 0.8 and 9 billion PBMCs.

Donors were healthy HIV-negative adults with no recently reported acute infections or vaccinations. Only Caucasian adults living in Nashville, Tennessee, USA were represented among the donors. CD4+ T cells were enriched through magnetic negative selection, after which naive cells were positively selected on CD45RA and the remaining negative fraction served as the memory subset. Blood was obtained by leukapheresis, after which PBMCs were separated by Ficoll-Histopaque density gradient centrifugation and cryopreserved in liquid nitrogen vapor phase. Analytical flow cytometry was used to check the purity and quantity of every magnetically sorted T cell population. From each sorted fraction, genomic DNA was isolated and quantified by UV absorbance on a Nanodrop 2000c. For this clone: Its cognate antigen has yet to be identified. Base qualities are not provided; no much larger clone lies one nucleotide away.

Trimming leaves V shorter by 4 bases and J shorter by 2 bases, with the junction holding 5 bases beyond the gene matches. The CDR3, cysteine through phenylalanine, is 16 amino acids long. The only DNA kept is the CDR3, 48 bases in frame from the first base. Reading the germline V gene (reference sequence) gives CDR1 SEHNR and CDR2 FQNEAQ. General conclusions and limits of the study: Larger estimated clonotype richness was generally found for naive subsets than for memory subsets. Sampling was restricted to blood, and TCR repertoires in tissue are likely to differ from TCR repertoires in blood. Pairwise subsampling indicated that sequencing depth was expected to affect the degree of clonotype sharing among donors. Even with the large sequencing depth, rarefaction of the sorted-subset datasets indicated that sequencing was incomplete. Compared with non-shared clonotypes, the clonotypes found in all four sorted-subset donors had higher generation probabilities. Sharing across four donors was observed for approximately 4.6% of naive CD4, 3% to 3.5% of naive CD8, over 2% of memory CD4, and over 0.3% of memory CD8 clonotypes. Because the study included a small number of donors, the genetic and exposure-history diversity represented was limited.

Using the deep immunoSEQ assay, multiplex PCR amplified TCR CDR3 regions from genomic DNA. Extracted genomic DNA from each cell subset was distributed evenly across all wells of several immunoSEQ 96-well plates, and each plate was treated as a replicate. For sorted subsets, approximately 200 ng of genomic DNA, equivalent to 25,000 to 35,000 T cell genomes, went into each replicate PCR. The purified libraries were quantified using a Qubit 3.0 fluorometer, sized with a Bioanalyzer 2100, and then quantified again using the KAPA Library Quantification kit. Every immunoSEQ 96-well plate was sequenced on a dedicated single-read 150-cycle Illumina NextSeq 550 flow cell. On the study's bioinformatics: Because only junctional sequences without quality scores were contained in the immunoSEQ output, filtering matching that applied to full-length reads could not be performed. Sequences were annotated with PyIR, a Python wrapper for IgBLAST v1.9, using IMGT germline references to assign V/J genes and CDR3. Any read was removed if the V/J assignment was weak (E-value above 1e-6), the CDR3 was missing, or the read contained stop codons, out-of-frame junctions, or ambiguous translated residues. V3J clonotypes were defined as sequences sharing an identical inferred V gene, J gene, and CDR3 amino acid sequence. The percentage overlap between two repertoires was calculated by dividing the number of shared unique clonotypes by the size of the smaller repertoire. Repertoire richness was assessed with RTK rarefaction, the Chao1 estimator, and Recon v2.1 estimates of unobserved clonotypes. Generation probabilities were computed with OLGA for all TCRbeta clonotypes obtained by the gDNA method from several donors. TCRdb took this table from immuneACCESS and kept in-frame rearrangements with V and J called. Such tables lack part of the clones; where checked against another copy, unresolved V genes explain under half of the gap, and the rest is unexplained. Clonal size and the V and J genes are those of that table, whereas D and trimming came from the DNA. This sample lists some 1,100,000 clones; 78% were detected once. Of the sample, 0.4% to 0.55% is held by the ten largest clones.

This TCR was recovered from a man between 18 and 35 years old in good health. Some clones in this sample may be carry-over from other donors' samples. This chain is built from TRBV7-9 and TRBJ2-2; 9 middle bases align to TRBD1. The sample taken for sequencing was memory CD4+ T cells from PBMCs. This sample's cell subset or site label indicates: CD45RA-negative fraction. The DNA sequence reads TGTGCCAGCAGCTCACCGGGACAGGGTAACACCGGGGAGCTGTTTTTT. Its coded protein is CASSSPGQGNTGELFF. The full variable domain, with segments outside the CDR3 supplied by the reference TRBV7-9 and TRBJ2-2 proteins, appears as DTGVSQNPRHKITKRGQNVTFRCDPISEHNRLYWYRQTLGQGPEFLTYFQNEAQLEKSRLLSDRFSAERPKGSFSTLEIQRTEQGDSAMYLCASSSPGQGNTGELFFGEGSRLTVL.